The entry below gives a single T cell receptor (beta chain) sequence along with its context. What it binds is not known. Healthy HIV-negative adults with no recent acute infections or vaccinations were recruited as donors. Negatively enriched CD4+ T cells were divided by CD45RA into naive and memory. Produced via immunoSEQ multiplex PCR; TCRdb's table is partial and in-frame only. The sample includes some 550,000 clones, approximately 97% of them seen just once. This sample is drawn from a study of shared clonotypes between healthy human individuals. Study-level findings and limits: The sole specimen, blood, was sampled, and tissue repertoires likely differ.

The V gene's germline CDR1 is MGHRA and CDR2 YSYEKL. The CDR3 totals 17 residues. Trimming cost V 2 bases and J 0 bases; bases outside gene matches: 6. The sequence was obtained from a woman in her 30s in good health. The chain uses TRBV4-1 and TRBJ1-5; TRBD1 matches at 8 bases. Sequences were obtained from naive CD4+ T cells sorted from blood. The subset: CD45RA+ positively selected. The CDR3 DNA is TGCGCCAGCAGCCAACAGGGGGCGAGGGGTAGCAATCAGCCCCAGCATTTT. It codes for CASSQQGARGSNQPQHF.